This T cell receptor (beta chain) was recovered during a study of cytomegalovirus exposure and HLA in healthy donors. V lost 5 bases to trimming and J lost 3 bases, with 16 bases between them. CDR3 size: 15 residues. From germline, CDR1 is KGHSH and CDR2 LQKENI. PCR primers comprised 60 Vbeta and 13 Jbeta primers. The repertoire was sequenced with immunoSEQ multiplex PCR; TCRdb's copy has only in-frame clones and lacks some. The sample comprises roughly 110,000 clones, about 79% of which are singletons, and nearly 2.5% rests with the top ten. This clone was counted a single time. The V and J genes are TRBV18 and TRBJ2-5; D possibly corresponds to TRBD2 (7 bases). This receptor was taken from a woman aged 18-29 years in good health and CMV-seronegative. The sequenced sample was PBMCs. The chain's CDR3 is CASSSRSGGEETQYF. CDR3 in DNA: TGTGCCAGCTCATCACGCTCGGGGGGCGAAGAGACCCAGTACTTC.